Presented here are 21 T cell receptor beta chains from one specimen sequenced in a study of T cell responses to AZD1222 COVID-19 vaccine. The data were produced by immunoSEQ multiplex PCR, yet TCRdb's version contains in-frame clones alone and is incomplete. Of 150,000 or so clones listed, roughly nine tenths are singletons. This sample comprised peripheral blood, obtained on day 0 of AZD1222 vaccination. These receptors all stem from an adult in good health.

The chain links TRBV12-5 to TRBJ2-1; TRBD2 might be the D (6 bases). CDR3 length: 16 residues. Germline CDR1 LGHNT, CDR2 FRNRAP. V was clipped by 6 bases and J by 0 bases, with 15 bases between them. Written as DNA, the CDR3 is TGTGCTAGTGGCTCGGGACTCTTCCCCTCCTACAATGAGCAGTTCTTC. It translates to CASGSGLFPSYNEQFF.

The rearrangement uses TRBV28 and TRBJ1-2; 10 bases are a match to TRBD1. Germline assignment: CDR1 MDHEN and CDR2 SYDVKM. Trimming removed 6 bases from V and 1 base from J; junction bases left unmatched: 5. The CDR3 is 15 amino acids. CDR3 region: CASRRQGAGNYGYTF. The CDR3 region has the DNA TGTGCCAGCAGGCGACAGGGGGCCGGTAACTATGGCTACACCTTC.

This chain links TRBV6-5 with TRBJ1-6; possible D gene TRBD1, 6 bases. In germline, CDR1 is MNHEY, CDR2 SVGAGI. Trimming removed 0 bases at V and 6 bases at J, with 9 bases between. The CDR3 extends over 15 amino acids. CDR3 coding DNA: TGTGCCAGCAGTTACTCACGAGGGGGTAATTCACCCCTCCACTTT. Amino acids: CASSYSRGGNSPLHF.

On this clone: One junction end does not reproduce the germline sequence, and a read error may be involved. This sample includes further DNA sequences coding for the same CDR3. This chain connects TRBV18 to TRBJ1-2; the D gene is possibly TRBD1 (5 bases). CDR1 is KGHSH and CDR2 is LQKENI in the germline V gene. The CDR3 runs 13 residues. The CDR3 bases are TGTGCCAGCTCACTCGACAGAAACTATGGCTACACCTTT. This encodes CASSLDRNYGYTF.

This rearrangement joins TRBV3-1 (or the pseudogene TRBV3-2) to TRBJ1-5; D remains unclear. CDR1 is LGHDT, CDR2 YNNKEL, per germline (reference sequence). This CDR3 region has 12 residues. The CDR3 DNA is TGTGCAGAAAGAGTGAGCAATCAGCCCCAGCATTTT. The encoded protein is CAERVSNQPQHF.

The rearrangement links TRBV7-2 to TRBJ1-3; D remains ambiguous. Trimming shortened V by 2 bases and J by 0 bases, and 8 bases separated the two germline ends. Germline V gene data show CDR1 as SGHTA and CDR2 as FQGNSA. There are 15 residues in the CDR3. This CDR3 is CASSLRMSSGNTIYF. The CDR3 DNA is TGTGCCAGCAGCTTACGGATGAGCTCTGGAAACACCATATATTTT.

The chain links TRBV18 to TRBJ1-5, with D possibly matching TRBD1 (5 bases). The CDR3 has 16 amino acids. In germline, CDR1 is KGHSH, CDR2 LQKENI. Trimming removed 3 bases from V and 0 bases from J, with 12 bases in between. The CDR3 is CASSPSAGGSNQPQHF. The DNA for the CDR3 is TGTGCCAGCTCACCTTCGGCGGGGGGTAGCAATCAGCCCCAGCATTTT.

This clone was seen more than once but under ten times. The chain carries TRBV28 and TRBJ1-1; 10 positions agree with TRBD1. CDR3 length: 16 amino acids. V lost 2 bases, J lost 0 bases, and 3 bases stayed unmatched. Germline-derived CDR1 and CDR2 are MDHEN and SYDVKM. The CDR3 loop is CASSLGTGAMNTEAFF. Written as DNA, the CDR3 is TGTGCCAGCAGTTTAGGGACAGGGGCTATGAACACTGAAGCTTTCTTT.

The rearrangement uses TRBV9 and TRBJ2-7, with 7 bases that match TRBD2. This CDR3 region has 16 residues. Germline CDR1 is SGDLS and CDR2 is YYNGEE. V gave up 4 bases and J gave up 6 bases; unmatched junction bases: 16. CDR3 sequence: CASSPTRLAIPGEQYF. CDR3 nucleotides: TGTGCCAGCAGCCCCACCCGACTAGCCATCCCGGGCGAGCAGTACTTC.

The gene calls are TRBV9 and TRBJ2-1; 7 nucleotides line up with TRBD2. CDR1 and CDR2 (germline): SGDLS, YYNGEE. Trimming cost V 4 bases and J 9 bases; bases outside gene matches: 10. This CDR3 has 14 residues. The CDR3 spells CASSTLLASGEQFF. DNA for the CDR3: TGTGCCAGCAGCACCCTACTAGCGTCCGGTGAGCAGTTCTTC.

The chain couples TRBV19 to TRBJ2-1; no firm D call. In germline, CDR1 is LNHDA, CDR2 SQIVND (reference sequence). V lost 2 bases and J lost 0, with 8 bases in between. The CDR3 has 15 residues. DNA for the CDR3: TGTGCCAGTAGTATATCGACACTCTCCTACAATGAGCAGTTCTTC. Protein sequence: CASSISTLSYNEQFF. Using reference TRBV19 and TRBJ2-1 for the parts outside the CDR3, the full variable domain is DGGITQSPKYLFRKEGQNVTLSCEQNLNHDAMYWYRQDPGQGLRLIYYSQIVNDFQKGDIAEGYSVSREKKESFPLTVTSAQKNPTAFYLCASSISTLSYNEQFFGPGTRLTVL.

The genes are TRBV30 and TRBJ2-7, with D maybe TRBD2 (6 bases). The CDR3 covers 11 residues. V was shortened by 8 bases and J by 0 bases, with 8 bases between the two germline ends. Germline V gene data show CDR1 as GTSNPN and CDR2 as SVGIG (reference sequence). This chain's CDR3 is CAAGLSYEQYF. CDR3 in DNA: TGTGCCGCGGGGCTCTCCTACGAGCAGTACTTC.

V usage is TRBV2 and J usage is TRBJ2-5; unclear D gene. CDR1 SNHLY and CDR2 FYNNEI come from the germline V gene. Trimming removed 4 bases at V and 4 bases at J, with 4 bases between. This CDR3 comprises 11 residues. This chain's CDR3 is CASSVAETQYF. The CDR3 DNA is TGTGCCAGCAGTGTAGCAGAGACCCAGTACTTC.

The gene calls are TRBV4-3 and TRBJ2-3; D might be TRBD2 (7 bases). Germline V gene lookup returns CDR1 LGHNA and CDR2 YSLEER. Trimming stripped 4 bases from V and 3 bases from J, with 17 bases between. CDR3 length: 16 residues. The chain's CDR3 is CASSRRVQGGTDTQYF. CDR3 DNA sequence: TGCGCCAGCAGCCGTCGGGTACAGGGAGGGACAGATACGCAGTATTTT.

The V call is TRBV24-1, the J call TRBJ2-6; D may be TRBD1 (7 bases). The CDR3 runs 18 residues. V lost 1 base and J 0 bases, leaving 12 bases between the germline ends. CDR1 KGHDR and CDR2 SFDVKD come from the germline V gene. The CDR3 is CATSDLAGGSSGANVLTF. The CDR3 nucleotides read TGTGCCACCAGTGATTTAGCAGGGGGGAGCTCTGGGGCCAACGTCCTGACTTTC.

CDR3 nucleotide sequence: TGCGCCAGCAGCTTACTTACGACAGGGGCTCGGGGCACTGAAGCTTTCTTT. Amino acids: CASSLLTTGARGTEAFF. V and J are TRBV5-1 and TRBJ1-1; 8 bases are a match to TRBD1. Looked up from germline, CDR1 is SGHRS and CDR2 is YFSETQ. The CDR3 consists of 17 residues. V gave up 2 bases and J gave up 4 bases; unmatched junction bases: 13.

This clone was observed once. This chain uses TRBV6-5 with TRBJ2-7; 9 bases are a match to TRBD2. The V gene's germline CDR1 is MNHEY and CDR2 SVGAGI. The CDR3 totals 15 residues. With 7 bases clipped from V and 2 bases from J, the junction kept 9 bases outside the gene matches. CDR3 in amino acids: CASTQGLAGTYEQYF. The CDR3 coding sequence is TGTGCCAGCACCCAAGGGCTAGCGGGAACCTACGAGCAGTACTTC.

V and J are TRBV14 and TRBJ1-1, with TRBD1 as a possible D gene (5 bases). The V end lost 3 bases, the J end lost 2 bases, and 13 bases lay between the germline ends. Germline loops: CDR1 SGHDN, CDR2 FVKESK. CDR3 size: 15 residues. Written as DNA, the CDR3 is TGTGCCAGCAGCCAGCAGGGTACCCCAAACACTGAAGCTTTCTTT. It yields the protein CASSQQGTPNTEAFF. Using reference TRBV14 and TRBJ1-1 for the parts outside the CDR3, the full variable domain is EAGVTQFPSHSVIEKGQTVTLRCDPISGHDNLYWYRRVMGKEIKFLLHFVKESKQDESGMPNNRFLAERTGGTYSTLKVQPAELEDSGVYFCASSQQGTPNTEAFFGQGTRLTVV.

This clone was seen just once. J is TRBJ2-3 and V is TRBV11-3, with 7 bases lining up with TRBD2. The CDR3 loop spans 14 amino acids. The V and J ends lost 7 bases and 0 bases, in that order; junction bases with no gene match: 4. Germline V gives CDR1 SGHNT, CDR2 YENEEA. The CDR3 DNA follows: TGTGCCAGCAAGTGGCGGGGGAGCACAGATACGCAGTATTTT. Its protein is CASKWRGSTDTQYF.

J is TRBJ1-2 and V is TRBV7-9; 11 nucleotides line up with TRBD1. The germline V gene has CDR1 SEHNR and CDR2 FQNEAQ (reference sequence). This CDR3 region has 14 residues. The V and J ends lost 5 bases and 8 bases, in that order; junction bases with no gene match: 7. CDR3 bases: TGTGCCAGCAGCACACGGACAGGGGGCGACGGCTACACCTTC. Translated, it gives CASSTRTGGDGYTF.

The chain recombines TRBV5-1 with TRBJ2-7, with 9 nucleotides matching TRBD1. V lost 2 bases to trimming and J lost 9 bases; unmatched junction nucleotides: 3. This CDR3 comprises 12 residues. Germline CDR1 SGHRS, CDR2 YFSETQ. CDR3 nucleotide sequence: TGCGCCAGCAGCTTACAGGGGGCGGTGCAGTACTTC. This translates into CASSLQGAVQYF.